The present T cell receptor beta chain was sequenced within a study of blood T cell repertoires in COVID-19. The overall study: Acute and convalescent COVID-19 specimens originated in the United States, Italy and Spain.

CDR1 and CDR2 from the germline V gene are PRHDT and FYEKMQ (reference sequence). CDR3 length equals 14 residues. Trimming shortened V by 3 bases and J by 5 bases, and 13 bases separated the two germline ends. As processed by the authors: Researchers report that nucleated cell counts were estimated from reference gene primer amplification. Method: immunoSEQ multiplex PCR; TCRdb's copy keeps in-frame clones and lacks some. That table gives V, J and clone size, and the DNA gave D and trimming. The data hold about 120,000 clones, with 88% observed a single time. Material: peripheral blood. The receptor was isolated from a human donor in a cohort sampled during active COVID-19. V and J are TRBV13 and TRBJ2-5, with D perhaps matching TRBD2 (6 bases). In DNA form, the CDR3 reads TGTGCCAGCAGCTTGGGGGGACTGGGGGAGACCCAGTACTTC. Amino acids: CASSLGGLGETQYF.